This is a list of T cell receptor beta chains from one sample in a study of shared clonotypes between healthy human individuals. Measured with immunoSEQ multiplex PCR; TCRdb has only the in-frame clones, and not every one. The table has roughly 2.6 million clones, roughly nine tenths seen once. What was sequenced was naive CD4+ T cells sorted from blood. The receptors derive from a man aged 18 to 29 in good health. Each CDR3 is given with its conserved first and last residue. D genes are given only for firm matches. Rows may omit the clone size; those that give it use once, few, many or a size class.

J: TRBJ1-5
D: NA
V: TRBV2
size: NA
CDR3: CASSGSYNQPQHF
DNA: TGTGCCAGCTCTGGGAGTTACAATCAGCCCCAGCATTTT

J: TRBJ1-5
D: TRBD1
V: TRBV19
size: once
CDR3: CASSTGGQGVQPQHF
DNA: TGTGCCAGTAGTACCGGGGGACAGGGGGTCCAGCCCCAGCATTTT

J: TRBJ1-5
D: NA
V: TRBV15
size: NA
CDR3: CATSRDGVNQPQHF
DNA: TGTGCCACCAGCAGAGATGGGGTAAATCAGCCCCAGCATTTT

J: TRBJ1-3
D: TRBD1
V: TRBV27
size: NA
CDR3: CASSLEWTGGNTIYF
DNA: TGTGCCAGCAGTTTAGAATGGACAGGGGGGAACACCATATATTTT

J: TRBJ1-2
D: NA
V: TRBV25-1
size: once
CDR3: CASNSGVYGYTF
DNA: TGTGCCAGCAATTCAGGGGTTTATGGCTACACCTTC

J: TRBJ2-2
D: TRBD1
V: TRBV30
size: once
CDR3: CAWGWTGIVGELFF
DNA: TGTGCCTGGGGGTGGACAGGGATAGTCGGGGAGCTGTTTTTT

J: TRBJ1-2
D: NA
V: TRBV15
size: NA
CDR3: CATSRSRTVYGYTF
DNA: TGTGCCACCAGCAGAAGTCGGACGGTCTATGGCTACACCTTC

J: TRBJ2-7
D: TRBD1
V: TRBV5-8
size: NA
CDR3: CASSIRMTGIVYEQYF
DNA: TGTGCCAGCAGCATAAGGATGACAGGGATAGTCTACGAGCAGTACTTC

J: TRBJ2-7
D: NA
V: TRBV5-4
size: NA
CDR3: CASSSQKVGYEQYF
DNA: TGTGCCAGCAGCTCACAGAAGGTCGGGTACGAGCAGTACTTC

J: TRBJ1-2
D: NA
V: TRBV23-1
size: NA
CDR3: CASKGKRLGCYTF
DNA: TGCGCCAGCAAAGGAAAGAGGTTGGGCTGCTACACCTTC

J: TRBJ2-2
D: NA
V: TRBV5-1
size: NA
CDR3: CASNHGDNTGELFF
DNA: TGCGCCAGTAACCACGGAGACAACACCGGGGAGCTGTTTTTT

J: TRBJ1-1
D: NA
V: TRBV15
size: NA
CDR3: CATSRDITMNTEAFF
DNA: TGTGCCACCAGCAGAGATATAACGATGAACACTGAAGCTTTCTTT

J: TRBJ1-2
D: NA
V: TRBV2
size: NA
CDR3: CASSDSRLYGYTF
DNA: TGTGCCAGCAGTGATTCCAGGCTCTATGGCTACACCTTC

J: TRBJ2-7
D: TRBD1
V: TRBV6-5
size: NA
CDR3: CASSLRTGWPDEQYF
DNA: TGTGCCAGCAGCCTCCGGACAGGGTGGCCTGACGAGCAGTACTTC

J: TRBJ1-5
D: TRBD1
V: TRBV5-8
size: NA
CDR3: CASSSFDREDQPQHF
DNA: TGTGCCAGCAGCTCATTCGACAGGGAAGATCAGCCCCAGCATTTT

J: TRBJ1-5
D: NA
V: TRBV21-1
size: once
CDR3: CASSKGDRGLSNQPQHF
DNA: TGTGCCAGCAGCAAAGGGGACAGGGGGCTGAGCAATCAGCCCCAGCATTTT

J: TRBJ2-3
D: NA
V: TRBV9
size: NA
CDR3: CASSVDGPDTQYF
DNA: TGTGCCAGCAGCGTAGATGGACCCGATACGCAGTATTTT

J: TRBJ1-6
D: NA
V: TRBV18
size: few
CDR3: CASSPRLGGTDGTSPLHF
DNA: TGTGCCAGCTCACCCCGACTAGGAGGGACTGACGGTACGTCACCCCTCCACTTT

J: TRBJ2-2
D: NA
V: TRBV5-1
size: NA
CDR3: CASSFKERVSNTGELFF
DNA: TGCGCCAGCAGCTTTAAGGAAAGGGTATCAAACACCGGGGAGCTGTTTTTT

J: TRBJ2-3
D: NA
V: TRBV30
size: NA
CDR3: CAWSRADTQYF
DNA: TGTGCCTGGAGTCGGGCAGATACGCAGTATTTT

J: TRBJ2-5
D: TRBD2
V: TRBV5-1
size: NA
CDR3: CASSRLRSGTSGSRETQYF
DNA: TGCGCCAGCAGTCGTCTACGGTCCGGGACTAGCGGTTCGAGGGAGACCCAGTACTTC

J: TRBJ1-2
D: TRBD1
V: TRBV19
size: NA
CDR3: CASSIWGQNYGYTF
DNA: TGTGCCAGTAGTATCTGGGGACAGAACTATGGCTACACCTTC

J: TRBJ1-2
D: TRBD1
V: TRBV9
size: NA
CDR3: CASSVEGQRNYGYTF
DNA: TGTGCCAGCAGCGTGGAGGGACAGCGAAACTATGGCTACACCTTC

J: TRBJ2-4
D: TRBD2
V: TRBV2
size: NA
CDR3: CASRASGRGLSDIQYF
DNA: TGTGCCAGCAGGGCTAGCGGGAGGGGATTAAGCGACATTCAGTACTTC

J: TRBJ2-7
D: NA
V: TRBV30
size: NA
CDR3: CAWTGSDRIPYEQYF
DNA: TGTGCCTGGACCGGATCCGACAGAATCCCCTACGAGCAGTACTTC

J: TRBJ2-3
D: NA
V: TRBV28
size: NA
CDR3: CASSPPGLYTDTQYF
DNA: TGTGCCAGCAGTCCTCCAGGGCTTTACACAGATACGCAGTATTTT

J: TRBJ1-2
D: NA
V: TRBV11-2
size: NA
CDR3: CASSLGPDRYYGYTF
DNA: TGTGCCAGCAGCTTAGGCCCTGACCGGTACTATGGCTACACCTTC

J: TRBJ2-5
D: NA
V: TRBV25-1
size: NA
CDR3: CASRLLSGAQYF
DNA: TGTGCCAGCCGGCTTCTGTCTGGGGCCCAGTACTTC

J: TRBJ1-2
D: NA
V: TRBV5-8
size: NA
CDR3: CASSLFGDGYTF
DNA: TGTGCCAGCAGCTTGTTCGGGGATGGCTACACCTTC

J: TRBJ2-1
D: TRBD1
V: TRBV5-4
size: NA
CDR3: CASSLGVGQVYNEQFF
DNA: TGTGCCAGCAGCTTGGGAGTCGGACAGGTCTACAATGAGCAGTTCTTC

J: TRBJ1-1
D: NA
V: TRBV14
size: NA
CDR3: CASSHTIGAEAFF
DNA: TGTGCCAGCAGCCACACAATAGGCGCTGAAGCTTTCTTT

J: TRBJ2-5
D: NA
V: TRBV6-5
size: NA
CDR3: CASSYSVQETQYF
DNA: TGTGCCAGCAGTTACTCGGTCCAAGAGACCCAGTACTTC

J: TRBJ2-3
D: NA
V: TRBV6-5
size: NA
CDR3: CASSRTTGLTQYF
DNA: TGTGCCAGCAGTAGAACCACTGGTCTCACGCAGTATTTT

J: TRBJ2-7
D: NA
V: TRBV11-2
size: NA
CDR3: CASSLSGLSYEQYF
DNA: TGTGCCAGCAGCTTATCTGGATTGTCCTACGAGCAGTACTTC